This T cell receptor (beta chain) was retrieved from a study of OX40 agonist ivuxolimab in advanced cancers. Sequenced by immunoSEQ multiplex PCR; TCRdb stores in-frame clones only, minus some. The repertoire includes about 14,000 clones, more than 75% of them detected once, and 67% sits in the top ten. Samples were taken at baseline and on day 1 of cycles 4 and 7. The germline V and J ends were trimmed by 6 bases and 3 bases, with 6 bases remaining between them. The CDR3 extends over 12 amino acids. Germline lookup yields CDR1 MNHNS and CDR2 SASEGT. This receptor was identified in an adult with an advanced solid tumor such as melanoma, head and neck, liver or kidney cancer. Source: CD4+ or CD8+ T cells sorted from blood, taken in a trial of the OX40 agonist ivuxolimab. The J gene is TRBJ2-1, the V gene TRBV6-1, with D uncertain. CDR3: CASRALYNEQFF. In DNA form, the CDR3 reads TGTGCCAGCAGGGCCCTCTACAATGAGCAGTTCTTC.